This section outlines one TCR beta chain sequence together with its context. V was shortened by 2 bases and J by 5 bases, with 12 bases between the two germline ends. The germline CDR1 and CDR2 sequences are MNHEY and SMNVEV (reference sequence). The CDR3 extends over 14 amino acids. In the original workflow: Amplification with reference gene primers provided the estimates of nucleated cell counts. The protocol was immunoSEQ multiplex PCR, while the TCRdb copy is restricted to in-frame clones and leaves out a portion. V, J and clone size are taken as reported in that table, and D and trimming were inferred from the DNA itself. Counted here are about 210,000 clones, 65% to 90% occurring once; the ten biggest clones make up 5.1%. This sample was included in a study of blood T cell repertoires in COVID-19. Study-level information: T cells, B-cell-depleted T cells, or PBMCs supplied cDNA or gDNA.

The sequence derives from a man aged 50 to 60 with COVID-19, enrolled during active disease. This chain uses TRBV27 with TRBJ1-1; possible D gene TRBD1, 6 bases. The source material was peripheral blood. CDR3 sequence: CASSLNRAATEAFF. The CDR3 DNA reads as TGTGCCAGCAGTTTAAACAGGGCAGCGACTGAAGCTTTCTTT.